This T cell receptor (beta chain) is from a study of regulatory T cells in long-lasting Graves disease. Investigators prepared the TCR beta libraries by applying iRepertoire HTBI primers and Arm-PCR of CDR3 regions. TCRdb processed the multiplex PCR reads anew with MiXCR; each CDR3 protein has one entry. The profile shows roughly 560,000 distinct CDR3 sequences, 15% to 20% of them singletons. The CDR3 has 15 residues. V was trimmed by 0 bases and J by 6 bases, leaving 15 bases between them. The germline V gene encodes CDR1 LNHNV and CDR2 YYDKDF (reference sequence). Sample time point: newly diagnosed GD, antithyroid drugs for less than 3 months. Extracted PBMC RNA gave rise to the TCR library. Separately, the same data were catalogued under a study of T cells in Graves' hyperthyroidism and ophthalmopathy. That investigation notes: Participants, patients aged 18 to 65, had newly diagnosed hyperthyroidism with a duration under 2 months.

The TCR was taken from a woman aged 40-60 years with Graves disease. The chain carries TRBV15 and TRBJ2-7, with a tentative D call TRBD1 (5 bases). This sample comprised peripheral blood mononuclear cells (PBMCs), obtained at new diagnosis, from a patient treated with antithyroid drugs. As DNA, the CDR3 is TGTGCCACCAGCAGAGATATCGCGCAGGGTGCCGAGCAGTACTTC. Its protein is CATSRDIAQGAEQYF.